Presented here are 15 T cell receptor beta chains from one specimen sequenced in a study of blood T cell repertoires in COVID-19. Measured with immunoSEQ multiplex PCR; TCRdb has only the in-frame clones, and not every one. The table records 150,000 to 200,000 clones, 60% to 80% of them present only once. Sample: PBMCs or T cells enriched from blood (not recorded which). The receptors originated from a man in his fifties or sixties who had been exposed to COVID-19.

This clone appeared a few times. This chain's CDR3 is CASSFGMAANYGYTF. In DNA, the CDR3 is TGTGCCAGCAGTTTTGGTATGGCTGCTAACTATGGCTACACCTTC. V usage is TRBV28 and J usage is TRBJ1-2, with D uncertain. Trimming took 3 bases from V and 0 from J, leaving 11 bases between them. CDR3 length equals 15 residues. In germline, CDR1 is MDHEN, CDR2 SYDVKM.

This clone has a handful of counts. The chain has TRBV5-6 and TRBJ2-5, with D perhaps TRBD2 (6 bases). Germline V gene lookup returns CDR1 SGHDT and CDR2 YYEEEE. The CDR3 is 14 residues long. Trimming pared 2 bases from V and 5 bases from J, leaving 13 bases between. The CDR3 region has the DNA TGTGCCAGCAGCTTCTCACCTGGAGGGGAGACCCAGTACTTC. It codes for CASSFSPGGETQYF.

The V call is TRBV28, the J call TRBJ1-2; 8 bases match TRBD1. Germline CDR1 reads MDHEN; CDR2 reads SYDVKM. V was clipped by 7 bases and J by 4 bases; unmatched bases: 14. The CDR3 totals 16 residues. The CDR3, as DNA: TGTGCCAGCATTATGTCCCGGACAGGGCGAATCTATGGCTACACCTTC. It specifies CASIMSRTGRIYGYTF.

This clone was detected only once. J is TRBJ2-1 and V is TRBV9; 7 bases agree with TRBD2. CDR1 SGDLS and CDR2 YYNGEE come from the germline V gene. Trimming removed 1 base from V and 4 bases from J; junction bases left unmatched: 5. The CDR3 has 15 amino acids. In DNA, the CDR3 is TGTGCCAGCAGCGTACAGGGACTACGATACAATGAGCAGTTCTTC. Its protein product is CASSVQGLRYNEQFF.

The J gene is TRBJ1-6, the V gene TRBV19, with TRBD1 matching 7 bases. The CDR3 loop spans 15 amino acids. J lost 7 bases, V lost 6 bases, and 9 bases had no gene match. Per the germline V gene, CDR1 is LNHDA and CDR2 is SQIVND (reference sequence). CDR3 sequence reads: CASSPSKGANSPLHF. CDR3 bases: TGTGCCAGTAGCCCCTCCAAGGGGGCAAATTCACCCCTCCACTTT.

This clone came up a few times. V is TRBV11-3 and J is TRBJ2-7; a possible D gene is TRBD1 (6 bases). Germline loops: CDR1 SGHNT, CDR2 YENEEA. This CDR3 contains 15 residues. Trimming removed 1 base from V and 1 base from J, with 11 bases in between. CDR3 nucleotides: TGTGCCAGCAGCTTAGGGGGGCTAGCTTCCTACGAGCAGTACTTC. The encoded protein is CASSLGGLASYEQYF.

There are a few counts of this clone. The chain recombines TRBV29-1 with TRBJ1-5, with 9 bases matching TRBD1. The CDR3 has 12 residues. After removal of 4 bases from V and 5 bases from J, the junction contained 0 bases not matched to a gene. Germline CDR1 and CDR2: SQVTM and ANQGSEA. This CDR3 is CSVGDRDQPQHF. The CDR3 DNA follows: TGCAGCGTTGGGGACAGGGATCAGCCCCAGCATTTT.

The rearrangement joins TRBV30 to TRBJ2-6, with TRBD1 matching 12 bases. V was clipped by 2 bases and J by 4 bases; unmatched bases: 9. This CDR3 has 18 amino acids. Germline V gene data show CDR1 as GTSNPN and CDR2 as SVGIG (reference sequence). The CDR3 DNA follows: TGTGCCTGGAGTCCCCGAGGGACAGGGGGCATAGGGGCCAACGTCCTGACTTTC. Translating it yields CAWSPRGTGGIGANVLTF.

The rearrangement uses TRBV3-1 (or the pseudogene TRBV3-2) and TRBJ1-6; D remains unclear. Germline CDR1 LGHDT, CDR2 YNNKEL (reference sequence). V lost 1 base and J 7 bases, leaving 8 bases between the germline ends. The CDR3 contains 14 residues. The CDR3: CASSQGAANSPLHF. Here the CDR3 DNA reads TGTGCCAGCAGCCAAGGAGCCGCAAATTCACCCCTCCACTTT.

The chain is built from TRBV12-3 or TRBV12-4 and TRBJ2-5; 7 bases are shared with TRBD1. Germline trimming cut 6 bases from V and 4 bases from J; bases unmatched to any gene: 5. The CDR3 extends over 13 amino acids. The CDR3 region has the DNA TGTGCCAGCAGGGGGTGGACAGGAGAGACCCAGTACTTC. This encodes CASRGWTGETQYF.

The chain employs TRBV5-1 and TRBJ1-1, with D tentatively TRBD1 (5 bases). Trimming stripped 1 base from V and 6 bases from J, with 16 bases between. The CDR3 runs to 15 residues. CDR1 and CDR2 from the germline V gene are SGHRS and YFSETQ. The CDR3 is CASSLSPGGPAEAFF. CDR3 bases: TGCGCCAGCAGCTTGTCCCCGGGGGGTCCGGCTGAAGCTTTCTTT.

V and J are TRBV28 and TRBJ2-7; 9 bases fit TRBD1. CDR1 is MDHEN and CDR2 is SYDVKM in the germline V gene. This CDR3 is built from 15 residues. Trimming took 2 bases from V and 4 from J; bases not matched to a gene: 6. The CDR3 spells CASSLGGTGRYEQYF. The CDR3, as DNA: TGTGCCAGCAGTTTAGGTGGGACAGGGCGATACGAGCAGTACTTC.

This chain joins TRBV11-3 and TRBJ2-2; no clear D gene. The CDR3 is 15 residues long. The germline V and J ends were trimmed by 1 base and 0 bases, with 6 bases remaining between them. Germline-derived CDR1 and CDR2 are SGHNT and YENEEA. CDR3 nucleotide sequence: TGTGCCAGCAGCTTAGGTCCCGCGAACACCGGGGAGCTGTTTTTT. As protein: CASSLGPANTGELFF.

The chain employs TRBV3-1 (or the pseudogene TRBV3-2) and TRBJ2-5; TRBD1 aligns across 8 bases. The V gene's germline CDR1 is LGHDT and CDR2 YNNKEL (reference sequence). The V segment lost 4 bases and the J segment 1 base; nucleotides outside the gene matches: 2. CDR3 size: 14 residues. CDR3 amino acids: CASSPDRAQETQYF. CDR3 nucleotides: TGTGCCAGCAGCCCGGACAGGGCCCAAGAGACCCAGTACTTC.

This chain links TRBV4-3 with TRBJ1-2; TRBD1 matches 9 bases. The CDR3 is made up of 15 amino acids. The junction had 5 bases not matched to a gene; V was cut back by 4 bases and J by 2 bases. The germline gives CDR1 LGHNA, CDR2 YSLEER. The CDR3 sequence: CASSPRTGANYGYTF. Here the CDR3 DNA reads TGCGCCAGCAGCCCAAGGACAGGGGCCAACTATGGCTACACCTTC.